The next 24 T cell receptor beta chains were all read from a single sample in a study of blood T cell repertoires in COVID-19. Sequencing was performed with immunoSEQ multiplex PCR; in TCRdb, only in-frame clones are kept and a portion is missing. The repertoire holds tens of thousands of clones, with 70% to 90% as singletons. The material sequenced was peripheral blood. These receptors came from a woman aged 55-75 years with acute or convalescent COVID-19.

This clone was detected only once. V gene TRBV6-6 combines with J gene TRBJ1-5; 8 bases line up with TRBD1. The length of the CDR3 is 13 residues. Germline V gene lookup returns CDR1 MNHNY and CDR2 SVGAGI (reference sequence). CDR3 loop: CAGGRGQSQPQHF. CDR3 sequence (DNA): TGTGCAGGAGGCAGGGGGCAGAGTCAGCCCCAGCATTTT.

The chain employs TRBV6-6 and TRBJ2-7; TRBD2 aligns across 11 bases. CDR1 is MNHNY and CDR2 is SVGAGI in the germline V gene (reference sequence). There are 16 residues in the CDR3. J lost 2 bases, V lost 0 bases, and 3 bases had no gene match. CDR3 nucleotides: TGTGCCAGCAGTTACTCGAATAGCGGGAGGGCCTACGAGCAGTACGTC. Translating it yields CASSYSNSGRAYEQYV.

The sample holds one count of this clone. This sequence joins TRBV18 and TRBJ2-7, with 9 positions matching TRBD2. V lost 5 bases and J lost 0; bases outside the gene matches: 5. This CDR3 has 15 residues. The V gene's germline CDR1 is KGHSH and CDR2 LQKENI. The CDR3 loop is CASSVSGGSSYEQYV. Here the CDR3 DNA reads TGTGCCAGCTCAGTAAGCGGGGGGTCCTCCTACGAGCAGTACGTC.

The chain uses TRBV5-1 and TRBJ1-1; D gene ambiguous. Germline V CDR1 and CDR2: SGHRS, YFSETQ. The CDR3 totals 14 residues. Trimming took 4 bases from V and 3 from J, leaving 13 bases between them. This CDR3 is CASSPRVQDTEAFF. The CDR3 DNA sequence: TGCGCCAGCAGCCCCCGGGTTCAAGACACTGAAGCTTTCTTT.

The chain combines TRBV2 with TRBJ2-1; D remains unclear. This CDR3 is built from 13 residues. With 7 bases removed from V and 0 bases from J, the gap between germline ends came to 7 bases. Germline CDR1 is SNHLY and CDR2 is FYNNEI. The CDR3 sequence: CASTVSSYNEQFF. For the CDR3, the DNA is TGTGCCAGCACTGTCAGCTCCTACAATGAGCAGTTCTTC.

The V call is TRBV6-2 or TRBV6-3, the J call TRBJ1-5; 8 bases are a match to TRBD1. The germline gives CDR1 MNHEY, CDR2 SVGEGT. The V gene end was trimmed by 3 bases and the J gene end by 6 bases; junction bases not matched to a gene: 4. The CDR3 runs 14 residues. The CDR3 nucleotides read TGTGCCAGCAGTTATGGACAGGGCCCTCAGCCCCAGCATTTT. Residues: CASSYGQGPQPQHF.

The chain joins TRBV2 to TRBJ1-1, with D unresolved. V was cut by 3 bases and J by 4 bases, with 9 bases left in between. The CDR3 loop spans 13 amino acids. Germline CDR1 reads SNHLY; CDR2 reads FYNNEI. The chain's CDR3 is CASSDGFITEAFF. The CDR3 DNA sequence: TGTGCCAGCAGTGACGGGTTTATCACTGAAGCTTTCTTT.

The chain combines TRBV29-1 with TRBJ1-1; D not resolved. The germline V and J ends were trimmed by 4 bases and 7 bases, with 7 bases remaining between them. The CDR3 has 10 amino acids. CDR1 and CDR2 (germline): SQVTM, ANQGSEA. CDR3 bases: TGCAGCGTTGCCCTAGTTGAAGCTTTCTTT. This codes for CSVALVEAFF.

The chain links TRBV5-1 to TRBJ2-3; 12 bases match TRBD2. This CDR3 has 15 amino acids. V lost 3 bases, J lost 4 bases, and 3 bases stayed unmatched. Germline values: CDR1 SGHRS, CDR2 YFSETQ. CDR3 residues: CASSSGLAGPDTQYF. DNA for the CDR3: TGCGCCAGCAGCTCAGGACTAGCGGGACCAGATACGCAGTATTTT.

The J gene is TRBJ2-1, the V gene TRBV5-6; maybe TRBD2 (5 bases). This CDR3 is 15 amino acids long. V lost 0 bases and J 7 bases, leaving 14 bases between the germline ends. In germline, CDR1 is SGHDT, CDR2 YYEEEE. CDR3 region: CASSLARRRRNEQFF. The CDR3 nucleotides read TGTGCCAGCAGCTTGGCCCGAAGGCGGAGGAATGAGCAGTTCTTC.

The V and J genes are TRBV12-3 or TRBV12-4 and TRBJ2-3; 8 positions agree with TRBD2. The V and J ends lost 3 bases and 9 bases, in that order; junction bases with no gene match: 2. CDR3 length: 12 residues. DNA for the CDR3: TGTGCCAGCAGTTTGGGACTAGACACGCAGTATTTT. Amino acids: CASSLGLDTQYF.

This rearrangement joins TRBV28 to TRBJ1-1, with a possible D match to TRBD1 (5 bases). CDR1 and CDR2 from the germline V gene are MDHEN and SYDVKM. The CDR3 spans 14 residues. V was pared by 5 bases and J by 1 base, with 11 bases between. CDR3 amino acids: CASSDRRKNTEAFF. The CDR3 DNA is TGTGCCAGCAGTGACAGAAGAAAGAACACTGAAGCTTTCTTT.

This clone has just one count. The gene calls are TRBV9 and TRBJ1-4, with D tentatively TRBD1 (5 bases). V lost 6 bases and J lost 4, with 13 bases in between. The CDR3 has 14 amino acids. CDR1 and CDR2 from the germline V gene are SGDLS and YYNGEE. CDR3 residues: CASNQGLLNEKLFF. The CDR3 coding sequence is TGTGCCAGCAACCAGGGACTCCTTAATGAAAAACTGTTTTTT.

V usage is TRBV28 and J usage is TRBJ2-7; 7 nucleotides align to TRBD1. V shed 8 bases, J shed 1 base, and the junction held 5 bases outside the gene matches. The CDR3 is made up of 13 amino acids. CDR1 and CDR2 from the germline V gene are MDHEN and SYDVKM. This CDR3 reads CASREGASYEQYV. CDR3 nucleotide sequence: TGTGCCAGCCGAGAGGGGGCGTCCTACGAGCAGTACGTC.

This clone was found a few times. This sequence joins TRBV6-6 and TRBJ1-1; D not certain. The CDR3 length is 14 residues. V lost 2 bases to trimming and J lost 0 bases, with 7 bases between them. Germline V lookup: CDR1 MNHNY, CDR2 SVGAGI (reference sequence). The CDR3 DNA reads TGTGCCAGCAGTTACAACCACATGAACACTGAAGCTTTCTTT. Protein sequence: CASSYNHMNTEAFF.

The chain is built from TRBV19 and TRBJ2-3; 7 bases are a match to TRBD2. The J segment lost 5 bases and the V segment lost 5 bases, leaving 4 bases of the junction unmatched. This CDR3 has 13 amino acids. Germline CDR1 reads LNHDA; CDR2 reads SQIVND (reference sequence). The CDR3 nucleotides are TGTGCCAGTAGTGGATGGGAGGGAGATACGCAGTATTTT. Protein: CASSGWEGDTQYF.

The chain links TRBV7-9 to TRBJ2-3; D perhaps matches TRBD1 (8 bases). This CDR3 comprises 18 residues. Germline lookup yields CDR1 SEHNR and CDR2 FQNEAQ (reference sequence). V was cut by 5 bases and J by 4 bases, with 25 bases left in between. Here the CDR3 reads CASSQDRATSLRADTQYF. The CDR3 nucleotides are TGTGCCAGCAGCCAGGACAGGGCGACTAGCCTGCGGGCAGATACGCAGTATTTT.

V and J are TRBV19 and TRBJ2-3, with no clear D. This CDR3 comprises 13 residues. V was pared by 4 bases and J by 4 bases, with 9 bases between. Per germline, CDR1 LNHDA and CDR2 SQIVND (reference sequence). Here the CDR3 reads CASSSDNADTQYF. DNA of the CDR3: TGTGCCAGTAGTAGCGACAACGCAGATACGCAGTATTTT.

The V call is TRBV4-1, the J call TRBJ2-5, with D unclear. The V and J ends lost 0 bases and 3 bases respectively, with 17 bases between them. The CDR3 runs 17 residues. Germline assignment: CDR1 MGHRA and CDR2 YSYEKL. CDR3 sequence: CASSQDIRVNGEETQYF. The CDR3, as DNA: TGCGCCAGCAGCCAAGATATTCGGGTCAATGGCGAAGAGACCCAGTACTTC.

The chain combines TRBV7-8 with TRBJ1-5, with TRBD1 matching 7 bases. Looked up from germline, CDR1 is SGHVS and CDR2 is FQNEAQ. This CDR3 has 13 amino acids. V dropped 5 bases and J dropped 7; count of bases not matched to a gene: 5. The CDR3 DNA is TGTGCCAGCAGCAAAGACAGGGAGCAGCCCCAGCATTTT. It encodes CASSKDREQPQHF. The complete variable domain, with remaining parts taken from reference TRBV7-8 and TRBJ1-5, reads GAGVSQSPRYKVAKRGQDVALRCDPISGHVSLFWYQQALGQGPEFLTYFQNEAQLDKSGLPSDRFFAERPEGSVSTLKIQRTQQEDSAVYLCASSKDREQPQHFGDGTRLSIL.

The count of this clone is one. The chain links TRBV10-3 to TRBJ1-3; tentative D call: TRBD1 (6 bases). CDR1 ENHRY and CDR2 SYGVKD come from the germline V gene. The CDR3 contains 15 residues. V was trimmed by 6 bases and J by 3 bases, leaving 15 bases between them. This CDR3 is CAIRQTTGRGNTIYF. CDR3 sequence (DNA): TGTGCCATCAGACAGACGACAGGACGTGGAAACACCATATATTTT.

This chain connects TRBV10-2 to TRBJ1-2; the D gene is possibly TRBD1 (5 bases). With 3 bases removed from V and 4 bases from J, the gap between germline ends came to 18 bases. This CDR3 is built from 16 residues. Germline loops: CDR1 WSHSY, CDR2 SAAADI. In DNA, the CDR3 is TGCGCCAGCAGTGATAGGTCCCTCGGACACTCCTATGGCTACACCTTC. Translated, it gives CASSDRSLGHSYGYTF.

The chain carries TRBV4-1 and TRBJ1-1, with 10 bases lining up with TRBD1. CDR3 length: 16 residues. The ends lost 4 bases at V and 1 base at J; junction bases unmatched: 6. Germline-derived CDR1 and CDR2 are MGHRA and YSYEKL. CDR3 region: CASSRRQGARNTEAFF. The CDR3 nucleotides are TGCGCCAGCAGCCGCCGACAGGGGGCAAGGAACACTGAAGCTTTCTTT.

The rearrangement joins TRBV18 to TRBJ1-5; a possible D gene is TRBD1 (5 bases). Germline CDR1 KGHSH, CDR2 LQKENI. This CDR3 region has 16 residues. The V end lost 4 bases, the J end lost 6 bases, and 19 bases lay between the germline ends. The CDR3 DNA is TGTGCCAGCTCACGCGGGGCGAGAGGGAAGGGTCAGCCCCAGCATTTT. Protein product: CASSRGARGKGQPQHF.